Presented here are 12 T cell receptor beta chains from one specimen sequenced in a study of T-cell memory formation after mild COVID-19. One entry per CDR3 protein results from TCRdb running MiXCR on the 5' RACE reads. The table records about 45,000 distinct CDR3 sequences, 6% to 8% of them present only once. The sequenced sample was PBMCs or a T cell subset sorted from them (not recorded which). The receptors shown here come from a man aged 18 to 35 who had mild COVID-19 (a few samples of this study predate the infection). Cell type and time point are not known.

Written as DNA, the CDR3 is TGTGCCAGCAGTTTATCGCCCCTCCGCTTGGTCAGGGGTACGCACAATGAGCAGTTCTTC. Residues: CASSLSPLRLVRGTHNEQFF. J is TRBJ2-1 and V is TRBV27; tentatively, D is TRBD1 (6 bases). V was trimmed by 0 bases and J by 5 bases, leaving 26 bases between them. The CDR3 spans 20 residues. Germline loops: CDR1 MNHEY, CDR2 SMNVEV (reference sequence).

This clonotype was detected once. The V and J genes are TRBV7-2 and TRBJ2-5, with TRBD2 identical over 12 bases. Unmatched junction bases numbered 5, after V lost 2 bases and J lost 4 bases. CDR1 and CDR2 (germline): SGHTA, FQGNSA. The CDR3 spans 16 residues. The CDR3 DNA reads TGTGCCAGCAGCTTAAGGCTAGCGGGGGGGCTAGAGACCCAGTACTTC. It specifies CASSLRLAGGLETQYF.

The sample holds many counts of this clonotype. The rearrangement links TRBV4-3 to TRBJ2-1; no reliable D call. Trimming stripped 0 bases from V and 2 bases from J, with 2 bases between. The CDR3 has 13 residues. CDR1 is LGHNA, CDR2 YSLEER, per germline. CDR3 amino acids: CASSQEPYNEQFF. CDR3 coding DNA: TGCGCCAGCAGCCAAGAACCCTACAATGAGCAGTTCTTC.

This clonotype has a count of ten or more. The chain carries TRBV5-1 and TRBJ2-2, with TRBD2 matching 8 bases. The CDR3 consists of 15 residues. The germline V gene encodes CDR1 SGHRS and CDR2 YFSETQ. The V segment lost 4 bases and the J segment 3 bases; nucleotides outside the gene matches: 5. CDR3 sequence: CASSHGLAYTGELFF. CDR3 bases: TGCGCCAGCAGCCATGGACTAGCTTACACCGGGGAGCTGTTTTTT.

The rearrangement links TRBV10-2 to TRBJ2-2; D remains unclear. CDR3 length: 14 residues. Germline V CDR1 and CDR2: WSHSY, SAAADI. The V end lost 2 bases, the J end lost 5 bases, and 9 bases lay between the germline ends. Here the CDR3 reads CASSEIRPTGELFF. The CDR3 DNA follows: TGCGCCAGCAGTGAGATCCGACCAACCGGGGAGCTGTTTTTT.

The chain employs TRBV6-5 and TRBJ1-6, with TRBD1 identical over 7 bases. Losses at the gene ends were 3 bases for V and 6 bases for J; bases not matched to a gene: 8. CDR1 and CDR2 (germline): MNHEY, SVGAGI. The CDR3 extends over 16 amino acids. The CDR3 reads CASSYTYDRANSPLHF. For the CDR3, the DNA is TGTGCCAGCAGTTATACCTACGACAGGGCTAATTCACCCCTCCACTTT.

This clonotype was detected many times. This chain connects TRBV7-2 to TRBJ2-2, with TRBD2 as a possible D gene (5 bases). This CDR3 contains 15 residues. V was clipped by 2 bases and J by 0 bases, with 7 bases between them. In germline, CDR1 is SGHTA, CDR2 FQGNSA. Here the CDR3 DNA reads TGTGCCAGCAGCTTAATACTAGCGAACACCGGGGAGCTGTTTTTT. It translates to CASSLILANTGELFF.

This clonotype was seen more than once but under ten times. This CDR3 is CASSQVTGMVIGKLFF. CDR3 DNA: TGCGCCAGCAGCCAAGTGACAGGGATGGTCATAGGAAAACTGTTTTTT. The chain couples TRBV4-3 to TRBJ1-4, with 7 bases that match TRBD1. The CDR3 runs to 16 residues. The V segment lost 1 base and the J segment 10 bases; nucleotides outside the gene matches: 12. Per germline, CDR1 LGHNA and CDR2 YSLEER.

In regard to this clonotype: The junction departs from germline at one end; a sequencing error may be responsible. The V and J genes are TRBV7-7 and TRBJ2-1; tentatively, D is TRBD1 or TRBD2 (5 bases each). CDR1 is SSHAT and CDR2 is FNYEAQ in the germline V gene (reference sequence). This CDR3 spans 16 amino acids. The CDR3 spells CASSLGTAGSYNEQFF. CDR3 sequence (DNA): TGTGCTAGCAGCTTAGGGACCGCAGGCTCCTACAATGAGCAGTTCTTC. The variable domain in full, completed from reference TRBV7-7 and TRBJ2-1, reads GAGVSQSPRYKVTKRGQDVTLRCDPISSHATLYWYQQALGQGPEFLTYFNYEAQPDKSGLPSDRFSAERPEGSISTLTIQRTEQRDSAMYRCASSLGTAGSYNEQFFGPGTRLTVL.

CDR3 sequence: CASSTGWGTEAFF. CDR3 sequence (DNA): TGCGCCAGCAGCACAGGGTGGGGCACTGAAGCTTTCTTT. This chain joins TRBV5-1 and TRBJ1-1; tentatively, D is TRBD1 (6 bases). Trimming cost V 4 bases and J 4 bases, with 11 bases left between them. This CDR3 has 13 amino acids. Germline CDR1 reads SGHRS; CDR2 reads YFSETQ.

This clonotype was seen at least ten times. The V and J genes are TRBV6-5 and TRBJ2-3; 9 nucleotides agree with TRBD1. V shed 3 bases, J shed 6 bases, and the junction held 10 bases outside the gene matches. The CDR3 consists of 16 residues. From germline, CDR1 is MNHEY and CDR2 SVGAGI. The CDR3 sequence is CASSYSGQGIADTQYF. The CDR3 DNA is TGTGCCAGCAGTTATTCCGGACAGGGGATCGCGGATACGCAGTATTTT.

The chain has TRBV7-2 and TRBJ2-3, with D possibly being TRBD1 (5 bases). This CDR3 contains 15 residues. Looked up from germline, CDR1 is SGHTA and CDR2 is FQGNSA. Deletions cut 5 bases from V and 3 bases from J, with 15 bases between. The CDR3 DNA is TGTGCCAGCAGCCCTGGGGCTAGGGGTACAGATACGCAGTATTTT. Protein product: CASSPGARGTDTQYF.